Listed below are T cell receptor beta chains from one sample, sequenced in a study of shared T cell receptors in the human thymus. The repertoire was sequenced with immunoSEQ multiplex PCR; TCRdb's copy has only in-frame clones and lacks some. The sample carries 450,000 to 650,000 clones, approximately 80% recorded once. The same data also went into a second study, on human thymus T cells.

Input material: thymocytes. Every receptor here comes from a boy in the first two years of life with a congenital heart defect. Each CDR3 is given with its conserved first and last residue. The D gene is left open where the match is weak. Only some rows state a clone size, as once, few, many or a class for expanded clones.

abundance	v_gene	j_gene	d_gene	CDR3aa	CDR3nt
few	TRBV6-5	TRBJ1-1	TRBD1	CASTQPRQGNTEAFF	TGTGCCAGCACCCAACCGCGACAGGGGAACACTGAAGCTTTCTTT
.	TRBV11-2	TRBJ2-5	TRBD2	CASSLSGGSRKETQYF	TGTGCCAGCAGCTTAAGCGGCGGGAGTAGGAAAGAGACCCAGTACTTC
.	TRBV18	TRBJ2-7	.	CASSPRGGQAYEQYF	TGTGCCAGCTCACCACGGGGGGGACAGGCCTACGAGCAGTACTTC
once	TRBV5-1	TRBJ2-6	TRBD1	CASSLPTYLLGQANSGANVLTF	TGCGCCAGCAGCTTGCCCACTTACCTGCTAGGACAGGCCAACTCTGGGGCCAACGTCCTGACTTTC
.	TRBV7-2	TRBJ2-7	.	CASSPMLAGWLHEQYF	TGTGCCAGCAGCCCAATGCTGGCGGGATGGCTCCACGAGCAGTACTTC
.	TRBV10-2	TRBJ2-7	.	CASTGTQARYEQYF	TGCGCCAGCACTGGGACACAGGCCCGATACGAGCAGTACTTC
once	TRBV6-5	TRBJ2-5	.	CASSYGGQQETQYF	TGTGCCAGCAGTTACGGTGGGCAGCAAGAGACCCAGTACTTC
.	TRBV5-6	TRBJ1-2	.	CASSWHGGRYGYTF	TGTGCCAGCAGCTGGCACGGGGGTCGCTATGGCTACACCTTC
.	TRBV18	TRBJ2-2	.	CASSPRGTGELFF	TGTGCCAGCTCGCCCCGAGGAACCGGGGAGCTGTTTTTT
.	TRBV2	TRBJ2-3	TRBD2	CASKRLAGGRADTQYF	TGTGCCAGCAAAAGGCTAGCGGGAGGTCGGGCAGATACGCAGTATTTT
.	TRBV7-2	TRBJ2-7	TRBD2	CASSPTSGSSYEQYF	TGTGCCAGCAGCCCGACTAGCGGGAGTAGCTACGAGCAGTACTTC
.	TRBV5-1	TRBJ2-2	TRBD2	CASSLGGLAGSTGELFF	TGCGCCAGCAGCTTGGGCGGACTAGCGGGCAGTACCGGGGAGCTGTTTTTT
.	TRBV11-2	TRBJ2-7	TRBD2	CASSLAPSSGVLSYEQYF	TGTGCCAGCAGCTTAGCCCCCTCTAGCGGGGTCCTTTCCTACGAGCAGTACTTC
.	TRBV13	TRBJ2-2	.	CASSQGTKSGELFF	TGTGCCAGCAGCCAGGGGACTAAAAGCGGGGAGCTGTTTTTT
.	TRBV6-6	TRBJ2-1	TRBD1	CASSYVGQDNEQFF	TGTGCCAGCAGTTACGTAGGACAGGACAATGAGCAGTTCTTC
.	TRBV12-5	TRBJ2-1	.	CASGLALAPNEQFF	TGTGCTAGTGGTTTGGCCTTAGCCCCCAATGAGCAGTTCTTC
.	TRBV4-2	TRBJ1-5	.	CASSQVAGRARGGYSNQPQHF	TGTGCCAGCAGCCAAGTCGCAGGGAGGGCCCGAGGGGGTTATAGCAATCAGCCCCAGCATTTT
few	TRBV14	TRBJ2-1	.	CASSPGDSGNEQFF	TGTGCCAGCAGCCCCGGGGACTCAGGGAATGAGCAGTTCTTC
.	TRBV5-1	TRBJ2-3	TRBD2	CASSLAGGTDTQYF	TGCGCCAGCAGCTTAGCGGGAGGCACAGATACGCAGTATTTT
once	TRBV7-2	TRBJ2-3	.	CASSGREVTDTQYF	TGTGCCAGCAGCGGCCGGGAAGTAACAGATACGCAGTATTTT
.	TRBV11-3	TRBJ1-1	.	CASSFRGGTEAFF	TGTGCCAGCAGCTTTAGAGGGGGCACTGAAGCTTTCTTT
.	TRBV28	TRBJ2-7	TRBD1	CASKWTGPLCEQYF	TGTGCCAGCAAGTGGACAGGCCCCCTATGTGAGCAGTACTTC
once	TRBV5-4	TRBJ2-1	.	CASSSEDGSVLYNEQFF	TGTGCCAGCAGCTCGGAGGACGGAAGCGTACTTTACAATGAGCAGTTCTTC
.	TRBV27	TRBJ1-1	.	CASSPGVWGQAHF	TGTGCCAGCAGCCCTGGGGTTTGGGGGCAGGCCCATTTT
.	TRBV28	TRBJ2-7	.	CASSLANSSYEQYF	TGTGCCAGCAGTTTAGCGAATAGCTCCTACGAGCAGTACTTC
few	TRBV20-1	TRBJ2-7	.	CSARGRGEQYF	TGCAGTGCTAGAGGTCGAGGGGAGCAGTACTTC
once	TRBV7-9	TRBJ2-7	TRBD1	CASSDRDRGPTGEQYF	TGTGCCAGCAGCGACCGGGACAGGGGGCCCACGGGGGAGCAGTACTTC
.	TRBV28	TRBJ1-1	.	CASRPRVRGTEAFF	TGTGCCAGCAGGCCACGGGTTCGGGGGACTGAAGCTTTCTTT
once	TRBV10-1	TRBJ1-2	TRBD1	CASSESLGQGHYGYTF	TGCGCCAGCAGTGAGTCGCTGGGACAGGGGCACTATGGCTACACCTTC
.	TRBV28	TRBJ2-3	.	CASSLVISGYSTDTQYF	TGTGCCAGCAGTTTAGTCATCTCAGGGTATAGCACAGATACGCAGTATTTT
.	TRBV4-1	TRBJ2-5	.	CASSPGLPKETQYF	TGCGCCAGCAGCCCGGGACTGCCGAAAGAGACCCAGTACTTC
.	TRBV2	TRBJ2-7	TRBD1	CASSLPDRVPGEQYF	TGTGCCAGCAGCCTCCCTGACAGGGTTCCGGGCGAGCAGTACTTC
.	TRBV4-2	TRBJ2-7	TRBD2	CASSQEVASGRAGLYEQYF	TGTGCCAGCAGCCAAGAGGTGGCTAGCGGGAGGGCCGGTTTGTACGAGCAGTACTTC
.	TRBV7-2	TRBJ1-2	.	CASHSSPSRFNYGYTF	TGTGCCAGCCACAGCAGTCCGAGCAGATTTAACTATGGCTACACCTTC
.	TRBV6-5	TRBJ1-1	.	CAREGENTEAFF	TGTGCGAGAGAGGGGGAGAACACTGAAGCTTTCTTT
.	TRBV6-1	TRBJ1-4	.	CASSGGEANEKLFF	TGTGCCAGCAGTGGGGGGGAGGCTAATGAAAAACTGTTTTTT
.	TRBV6-5	TRBJ2-4	.	CASSSGGGPSGNIQYF	TGTGCCAGCAGTTCGGGAGGGGGCCCTTCAGGGAACATTCAGTACTTC
.	TRBV7-9	TRBJ2-7	.	CASSLAEFETASYEQYF	TGTGCCAGCAGCTTAGCGGAGTTCGAGACGGCTTCCTACGAGCAGTACTTC
.	TRBV4-2	TRBJ2-1	.	CASSQDRSIWTYNEQFF	TGTGCCAGCAGCCAAGATCGCTCAATCTGGACTTACAATGAGCAGTTCTTC
few	TRBV13	TRBJ2-3	TRBD2	CASSSRLAGGHTQYF	TGTGCCAGCAGCTCTAGACTAGCGGGAGGACATACGCAGTATTTT
.	TRBV28	TRBJ2-5	TRBD2	CASSAGTSEQETQYF	TGTGCCAGCAGTGCCGGGACTAGCGAGCAAGAGACCCAGTACTTC
.	TRBV11-3	TRBJ2-7	TRBD2	CASSLDPLGLAGSYEQYF	TGTGCCAGCAGCTTAGATCCTCTCGGACTAGCGGGCTCCTACGAGCAGTACTTC
.	TRBV7-9	TRBJ2-7	TRBD2	CASSLAGWTSGTPEQYF	TGTGCCAGCAGCTTAGCGGGCTGGACTAGCGGGACCCCCGAGCAGTACTTC
.	TRBV23-1	TRBJ1-5	.	CASSQSRRPNQPQHF	TGCGCCAGCAGTCAATCACGCAGGCCGAATCAGCCCCAGCATTTT
.	TRBV27	TRBJ1-1	.	CASSSHRVLGLTEAFF	TGTGCCAGCAGTTCCCACAGGGTTTTAGGTTTGACTGAAGCTTTCTTT
.	TRBV4-1	TRBJ2-1	TRBD2	CASSRPSGSSYNEQFF	TGCGCCAGCAGCCGACCTAGCGGCAGCTCCTACAATGAGCAGTTCTTC
.	TRBV6-5	TRBJ2-7	TRBD2	CASSYRTSGSYEQYF	TGTGCCAGCAGTTACCGGACTAGCGGGAGCTACGAGCAGTACTTC
.	TRBV13	TRBJ1-1	.	CASQLTGSATEAFF	TGTGCCAGCCAACTGACAGGCTCGGCCACTGAAGCTTTCTTT
.	TRBV28	TRBJ2-2	.	CASSPRGGSRRGVPNTGELFF	TGTGCCAGCAGTCCCCGAGGTGGTAGCCGCAGGGGAGTACCGAACACCGGGGAGCTGTTTTTT
.	TRBV9	TRBJ2-7	.	CASSVTSSYEQYF	TGTGCCAGCAGCGTGACTAGCTCCTACGAGCAGTACTTC
.	TRBV7-9	TRBJ2-7	TRBD1	CASSLVRDRGGEQYF	TGTGCCAGCAGCTTAGTCCGGGACAGGGGAGGCGAGCAGTACTTC
.	TRBV14	TRBJ1-2	.	CASSPPDGKDYGYTF	TGTGCCAGCAGCCCACCAGACGGGAAGGACTATGGCTACACCTTC
once	TRBV5-4	TRBJ1-2	.	CASSWFGLRSGYTF	TGTGCCAGCAGCTGGTTCGGACTTAGGTCTGGCTACACCTTC
.	TRBV27	TRBJ2-3	TRBD1	CASSTGTGRTSTDTQYF	TGTGCCAGCTCTACCGGGACAGGAAGAACTAGCACAGATACGCAGTATTTT
few	TRBV28	TRBJ2-7	TRBD2	CASSNSGNPSYEQYF	TGTGCCAGCAGTAATAGCGGGAACCCCTCCTACGAGCAGTACTTC